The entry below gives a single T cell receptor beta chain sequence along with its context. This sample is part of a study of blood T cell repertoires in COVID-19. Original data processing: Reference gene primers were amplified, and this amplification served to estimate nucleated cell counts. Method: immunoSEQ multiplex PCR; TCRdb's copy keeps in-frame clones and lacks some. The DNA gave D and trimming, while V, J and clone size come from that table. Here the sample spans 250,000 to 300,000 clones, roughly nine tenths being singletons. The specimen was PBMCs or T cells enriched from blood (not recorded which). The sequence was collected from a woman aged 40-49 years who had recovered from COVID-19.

CDR3 residues: CASSQGWSGEEQFF. The CDR3 region has the DNA TGTGCCAGCAGCCAAGGGTGGTCGGGGGAAGAGCAGTTCTTC. The chain recombines TRBV3-1 (or the pseudogene TRBV3-2) with TRBJ2-1, with D possibly TRBD2 on 6 matching bases. V was pared by 1 base and J by 10 bases, with 14 bases between. CDR1 LGHDT and CDR2 YNNKEL come from the germline V gene (reference sequence). The CDR3 loop spans 14 amino acids.